Each of the 25 T cell receptor beta chains below was sequenced from the same sample in a study of blood T cell repertoires in COVID-19. The method was immunoSEQ multiplex PCR; TCRdb's version includes in-frame clones alone and lacks a portion of them. This table has 220,000 or so clones, over 65% appearing once. The sequencing input was PBMCs or T cells enriched from blood (not recorded which). These receptors were collected from a woman aged 55 to 70 who had recovered from COVID-19.

The chain employs TRBV25-1 and TRBJ2-1; 9 nucleotides line up with TRBD2. J was trimmed by 4 bases and V by 11 bases; bases with no gene match: 12. The CDR3 totals 15 residues. Germline V gives CDR1 MGHDK, CDR2 SYGVNS. The CDR3: CAAGAYAGGYNEQFF. CDR3 bases: TGTGCCGCGGGGGCATACGCGGGAGGGTACAATGAGCAGTTCTTC.

This chain joins TRBV3-1 (or the pseudogene TRBV3-2) and TRBJ1-2; TRBD1 might be the D (5 bases). The CDR3 totals 16 residues. Trimming stripped 5 bases from V and 5 bases from J, with 21 bases between. Germline assignment: CDR1 LGHDT and CDR2 YNNKEL (reference sequence). This chain's CDR3 is CASSSKRVGVIYGYTF. DNA for the CDR3: TGTGCCAGCAGCTCTAAACGGGTAGGGGTTATTTATGGCTACACCTTC.

Comment on this clone: One end of the junction does not line up with germline, which may come from a read error. This chain links TRBV27 with TRBJ2-7; 10 bases are shared with TRBD1. The CDR3 sequence is 16 residues long. Germline V gene lookup returns CDR1 MNHEY and CDR2 SMNVEV (reference sequence). CDR3 sequence: CASSLSPGTGVREQYF. CDR3 nucleotides: TGTGCCAGCAGCTTATCGCCTGGGACAGGGGTACGCGAGCAGTACTTC.

The chain uses TRBV7-2 and TRBJ2-5; D gene unclear. The CDR3 totals 11 residues. The V end was cut by 2 bases, the J end by 5 bases, with 3 bases between. In germline, CDR1 is SGHTA, CDR2 FQGNSA. CDR3 sequence (DNA): TGTGCCAGCAGCTTACATGAGACCCAGTACTTC. It is translated as CASSLHETQYF.

The chain carries TRBV10-3 and TRBJ2-1; perhaps TRBD2 as D (6 bases). Trimming took off 4 bases at V and 4 bases at J, with 17 bases between the two ends. CDR1 ENHRY and CDR2 SYGVKD come from the germline V gene. The CDR3 contains 16 residues. The CDR3 nucleotides read TGTGCCATCAGTGGGTTGGCGGGGCGGAAGTACAATGAGCAGTTCTTC. As protein: CAISGLAGRKYNEQFF.

A single count supports this clone. This chain joins TRBV5-5 and TRBJ2-7; TRBD1 matches at 9 bases. CDR1 and CDR2 (germline): SGHKS, YYEKEE (reference sequence). V lost 4 bases to trimming and J lost 4 bases; unmatched junction nucleotides: 12. The CDR3 length is 16 residues. CDR3 sequence (DNA): TGTGCCAGCAGCCCTAAACCGGGACAGGGTGAATACGAGCAGTACTTC. This translates into CASSPKPGQGEYEQYF. Combining the CDR3 with reference TRBV5-5 and TRBJ2-7 gives the whole variable domain DAGVTQSPTHLIKTRGQQVTLRCSPISGHKSVSWYQQVLGQGPQFIFQYYEKEERGRGNFPDRFSARQFPNYSSELNVNALLLGDSALYLCASSPKPGQGEYEQYFGPGTRLTVT.

The chain has TRBV5-4 and TRBJ1-5; no clear D. The CDR3 is made up of 19 amino acids. V lost 6 bases and J lost 0, with 25 bases in between. Germline lookup yields CDR1 SGHNT and CDR2 YYREEE (reference sequence). The CDR3, as DNA: TGTGCCAGCACTTTTGTGGTAGGAGGGCATCCCTATAGCAATCAGCCCCAGCATTTT. Translated: CASTFVVGGHPYSNQPQHF.

This chain uses TRBV4-2 with TRBJ2-5; 9 positions agree with TRBD2. CDR1 LGHNA and CDR2 YNFKEQ come from the germline V gene. This CDR3 spans 13 amino acids. The ends lost 4 bases at V and 7 bases at J; junction bases unmatched: 4. The chain's CDR3 is CASSRGLAGTQYF. Here the CDR3 DNA reads TGTGCCAGCAGCCGGGGACTAGCAGGGACCCAGTACTTC.

This clone was seen a few times. The genes are TRBV6-5 and TRBJ1-1; D gene ambiguous. Germline assignment: CDR1 MNHEY and CDR2 SVGAGI. V was pared by 8 bases and J by 4 bases, with 11 bases between. This CDR3 spans 12 amino acids. This CDR3 is CASRDGVTEAFF. For the CDR3, the DNA is TGTGCCAGCCGAGACGGGGTCACTGAAGCTTTCTTT.

The chain employs TRBV27 and TRBJ1-5, with D hard to call. Between the trimmed V and J ends, which lost 2 bases and 2 bases, there was a span of 10 bases. Germline V gives CDR1 MNHEY, CDR2 SMNVEV (reference sequence). This CDR3 is 15 amino acids long. The CDR3 sequence: CASSLEGVGNQPQHF. For the CDR3, the DNA is TGTGCCAGCAGTTTAGAGGGTGTGGGCAATCAGCCCCAGCATTTT.

The table lists this clone with a few counts. The CDR3 nucleotides read TGTGCCAGCAGCGGGGGACAGGAATTACCGCAGTATTTT. This encodes CASSGGQELPQYF. This sequence joins TRBV5-6 and TRBJ2-3, with TRBD1 identical over 8 bases. Unmatched junction bases numbered 8, after V lost 4 bases and J lost 10 bases. There are 13 residues in the CDR3. Germline V gene lookup returns CDR1 SGHDT and CDR2 YYEEEE.

This chain links TRBV18 with TRBJ1-1, with D possibly matching TRBD1 (5 bases). The CDR3 extends over 17 amino acids. Germline assignment: CDR1 KGHSH and CDR2 LQKENI. V dropped 2 bases and J dropped 5 bases, with 21 bases sitting between them. The CDR3: CASSPVREVAAVTEAFF. DNA for the CDR3: TGTGCCAGCTCACCAGTCAGGGAAGTTGCGGCAGTTACTGAAGCTTTCTTT.

The rearrangement links TRBV2 to TRBJ2-7, with TRBD1 as a possible D gene (5 bases). Germline V lookup: CDR1 SNHLY, CDR2 FYNNEI. The CDR3 has 13 residues. With 6 bases removed from V and 0 bases from J, the gap between germline ends came to 9 bases. CDR3 in amino acids: CASRKDTSYEQYF. The CDR3 DNA follows: TGTGCCAGCAGAAAGGACACCTCCTACGAGCAGTACTTC.

This clone appeared a single time. As DNA, the CDR3 is TGTGCCATCAGCCTGACAGGGCAGGACACTGAAGCTTTCTTT. Translated: CAISLTGQDTEAFF. The V call is TRBV10-3, the J call TRBJ1-1, with 7 bases fitting TRBD1. In germline, CDR1 is ENHRY, CDR2 SYGVKD. The CDR3 is 14 residues long. V lost 6 bases to trimming and J lost 3 bases; unmatched junction nucleotides: 7.

This chain links TRBV7-2 with TRBJ2-7; 10 nucleotides match TRBD1. V trimming: 5 bases; J trimming: 2 bases; junction bases outside the gene matches: 6. The CDR3 has 15 residues. CDR1 SGHTA and CDR2 FQGNSA come from the germline V gene. CDR3 DNA sequence: TGTGCCAGCAGCATAACCGGGACAGGGGCCTACGAGCAGTACTTC. This codes for CASSITGTGAYEQYF.

About this clone itself: This sample also contains other DNA sequences that code for the same CDR3. CDR3 nucleotide sequence: TGCGCCAGCAGCTTGCAGGCATCATCCTACGAGCAGTACTTC. Translated, it gives CASSLQASSYEQYF. The rearrangement joins TRBV5-1 to TRBJ2-7; the D is unclear. CDR1 and CDR2 (germline): SGHRS, YFSETQ. The ends were cut back, 1 base at V and 1 base at J, with 9 bases in the middle. The CDR3 consists of 14 residues.

This clone showed up just once. The V and J genes are TRBV11-2 and TRBJ2-3; tentative D call: TRBD2 (5 bases). With 3 bases removed from V and 5 bases from J, the gap between germline ends came to 6 bases. Germline CDR1 is SGHAT and CDR2 is FQNNGV. CDR3 length equals 12 residues. CDR3: CASSFRGDTQYF. The CDR3 DNA is TGTGCCAGCAGCTTCCGGGGAGATACGCAGTATTTT.

V usage is TRBV19 and J usage is TRBJ2-7, with TRBD2 identical over 12 bases. With V trimmed by 5 bases and J by 3 bases, 8 bases remained unmatched. There are 16 residues in the CDR3. Germline V gene sequence: CDR1 LNHDA, CDR2 SQIVND (reference sequence). As DNA, the CDR3 is TGTGCCAGTAGTGCCCAGACTAGCGGGAGTTTCTACGAGCAGTACTTC. It is translated as CASSAQTSGSFYEQYF. Complete variable domain (other parts from reference TRBV19 and TRBJ2-7): DGGITQSPKYLFRKEGQNVTLSCEQNLNHDAMYWYRQDPGQGLRLIYYSQIVNDFQKGDIAEGYSVSREKKESFPLTVTSAQKNPTAFYLCASSAQTSGSFYEQYFGPGTRLTVT.

J is TRBJ1-2 and V is TRBV29-1; 9 positions match TRBD1. The CDR3 covers 13 residues. V was pared by 7 bases and J by 4 bases, with 7 bases of the junction left unmatched. In germline, CDR1 is SQVTM, CDR2 ANQGSEA. The CDR3 DNA follows: TGCAGCGCCGGGTGGGGACAGGGCTATGGCTACACCTTC. Residues: CSAGWGQGYGYTF.

This chain links TRBV21-1 with TRBJ1-2. TRBV21-1 counts as a pseudogene. This CDR3 comprises 15 residues. CDR3 coding DNA: TGTGCCAGCAGCAGTGAAGCACTCTTTAACTATGGCTACACCTTC. Translated, it gives CASSSEALFNYGYTF.

This clone was seen a few times. The chain recombines TRBV7-2 with TRBJ2-1; 11 positions match TRBD2. CDR3 length: 16 amino acids. Germline V CDR1 and CDR2: SGHTA, FQGNSA. V shed 4 bases, J shed 4 bases, and the junction held 6 bases outside the gene matches. CDR3 nucleotides: TGTGCCAGCAGCTCCCTTAGCGGGAGGGTTTACAATGAGCAGTTCTTC. As protein: CASSSLSGRVYNEQFF.

This chain connects TRBV6-5 to TRBJ2-7, with 11 bases matching TRBD1. Unmatched junction bases numbered 10, after V lost 8 bases and J lost 4 bases. Per the germline V gene, CDR1 is MNHEY and CDR2 is SVGAGI. The CDR3 has 15 residues. The DNA for the CDR3 is TGTGCCAGCGGAGCTGCGGGACAGGGGGTTTACGAGCAGTACTTC. As protein: CASGAAGQGVYEQYF.

The J gene is TRBJ2-7, the V gene TRBV4-1, with D perhaps TRBD1 (6 bases). The CDR3 sequence is 18 residues long. Deletions cut 1 base from V and 1 base from J, with 20 bases between. Germline CDR1 is MGHRA and CDR2 is YSYEKL. CDR3: CASSQGPHNRALSYEQYF. The DNA for the CDR3 is TGCGCCAGCAGCCAAGGCCCCCACAACAGGGCTCTGTCCTACGAGCAGTACTTC.

This chain links TRBV10-3 with TRBJ1-4; TRBD1 is a possible D gene (5 bases). Germline CDR1 and CDR2: ENHRY and SYGVKD. The CDR3 length is 13 residues. The ends were cut back, 4 bases at V and 5 bases at J, with 8 bases in the middle. DNA for the CDR3: TGTGCCATCAGTGGAGACAGCAATGAAAAACTGTTTTTT. Its protein is CAISGDSNEKLFF.

This chain joins TRBV5-4 and TRBJ2-1; TRBD1 or TRBD2 may be the D gene (6 bases each). This CDR3 has 17 amino acids. V was shortened by 4 bases and J by 0 bases, with 17 bases between the two germline ends. Germline CDR1 and CDR2: SGHNT and YYREEE (reference sequence). In nucleotides, the CDR3 is TGTGCCAGCAGCCTGGGGGGCGGGGTAAACTCCTACAATGAGCAGTTCTTC. Translation: CASSLGGGVNSYNEQFF.